The TCR beta chain under discussion was sequenced for a study of Graves' ophthalmopathy and Graves' hyperthyroidism. Regarding the study as a whole: Discrimination between ophthalmopathy and stable hyperthyroidism by a 13-signature model showed approximately 89% sensitivity and about 84% specificity.

Amplified TCR beta CDR3 regions were obtained using RNA transcripts as template. The library came from an HTBI-primed first-round RT-PCR and a second-round multiplex PCR. Each CDR3 protein is one row after TCRdb ran MiXCR on the multiplex PCR reads. Here the sample spans over a million distinct CDR3 sequences, roughly two fifths being singletons. Aged 18 to 65, hyperthyroidism patients had new diagnoses of under 2 months' duration. With regard to this clonotype: Its specificity is not known.

The CDR3 contains 16 residues. V lost 2 bases, J lost 2 bases, and 11 bases lay in between. Germline CDR1 is SGHRS and CDR2 is YFSETQ. This sequence originates from an adult man with Graves' hyperthyroidism. The chain joins TRBV5-1 to TRBJ2-6; tentatively, D is TRBD2 (6 bases). Sequencing input: peripheral blood or thyroid tissue (not recorded which). Written as DNA, the CDR3 is TGCGCCAGCAGCTTACAAACTAGCACTGGGGCCAACGTCCTGACTTTC. This sequence encodes CASSLQTSTGANVLTF.